The 5 T cell receptor beta chains below were found in one sample sequenced in a study of T cells in Graves' hyperthyroidism and ophthalmopathy. Amplification targeted TCR beta CDR3 regions from RNA transcripts. Researchers ran a first-round RT-PCR on the TCR CDR3 using the HTBI primer set. TCRdb re-derived calls from the multiplex PCR reads in MiXCR, one entry per CDR3 protein. The data hold around 400,000 distinct CDR3 sequences, with approximately 13% observed a single time. Sequencing was done on a sample of blood. The receptors were sampled from a woman younger than 30 with Graves' hyperthyroidism.

This chain links TRBV29-1 with TRBJ1-2; 7 nucleotides align to TRBD1. CDR1 is SQVTM, CDR2 ANQGSEA, per germline. The junction had 11 bases not matched to a gene; V was cut back by 6 bases and J by 4 bases. CDR3 length: 14 amino acids. In DNA, the CDR3 is TGCAGCGTCGGCTTCGGGACAGCCCTCTATGGCTACACCTTC. As protein: CSVGFGTALYGYTF.

This clonotype showed up many times. The chain couples TRBV11-2 to TRBJ2-5, with 10 bases identical to TRBD2. Germline values: CDR1 SGHAT, CDR2 FQNNGV. The ends lost 4 bases at V and 5 bases at J; junction bases unmatched: 10. This CDR3 comprises 16 residues. CDR3 region: CASSWDGSGRGETQYF. The DNA of the CDR3 is TGTGCCAGCAGCTGGGACGGGAGCGGGAGGGGGGAGACCCAGTACTTC.

This clonotype has ten or more counts. This CDR3 is CSATQSLSTYEQYF. DNA of the CDR3: TGCAGTGCTACTCAATCCCTTTCGACCTACGAGCAGTACTTC. The rearrangement joins TRBV20-1 to TRBJ2-7; D gene uncertain. The CDR3 covers 14 residues. Trimming shortened V by 4 bases and J by 2 bases, and 15 bases separated the two germline ends. Germline loops: CDR1 DFQATT, CDR2 SNEGSKA (reference sequence).

This clonotype was counted many times. The V call is TRBV3-1, the J call TRBJ2-3; TRBD2 matches at 10 bases. Per germline, CDR1 LGHDT and CDR2 YNNKEL (reference sequence). Trimming at V came to 1 base and at J to 9 bases, leaving 4 bases not matched to a gene. There are 14 residues in the CDR3. In DNA form, the CDR3 reads TGTGCCAGCAGCCAAGGGGTTAGCGGGAGGACGCAGTATTTT. Translation gives CASSQGVSGRTQYF.

This clonotype was seen many times. This chain links TRBV18 with TRBJ1-5; D unclear. The V end lost 6 bases, the J end lost 7 bases, and 19 bases lay between the germline ends. Germline V gene data show CDR1 as KGHSH and CDR2 as LQKENI. This CDR3 contains 15 residues. Written as DNA, the CDR3 is TGTGCCAGCTCGCAACTGGACGGGTCCAACCAGCCCCAGCATTTT. Translated, it gives CASSQLDGSNQPQHF.